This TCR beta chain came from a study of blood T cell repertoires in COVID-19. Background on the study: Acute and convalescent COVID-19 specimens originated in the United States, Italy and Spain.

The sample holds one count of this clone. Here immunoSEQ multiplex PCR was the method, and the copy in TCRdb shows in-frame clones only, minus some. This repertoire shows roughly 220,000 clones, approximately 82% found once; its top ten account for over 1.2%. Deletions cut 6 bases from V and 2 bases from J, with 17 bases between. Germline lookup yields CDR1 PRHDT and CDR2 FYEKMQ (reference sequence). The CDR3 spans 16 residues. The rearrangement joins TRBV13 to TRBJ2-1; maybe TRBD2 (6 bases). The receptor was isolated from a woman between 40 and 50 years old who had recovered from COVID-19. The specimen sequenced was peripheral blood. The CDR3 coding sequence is TGTGCCAGCAGGAACCGAGCGGGCGATACCTACAATGAGCAGTTCTTC. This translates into CASRNRAGDTYNEQFF.